This T cell receptor beta chain appears in the sequencing data of a study of siplizumab effects on memory and regulatory T cells. General study results and limits: Roughly 75-97% of proliferating clones (CD4+ or CD8+) could not be assigned a naive or memory phenotype. Relative to controls at 25% to 30%, mappable alloreactive CD4+ clones exhibited a mean Treg-derived proportion of approximately 70% with siplizumab.

Clones were read by immunoSEQ multiplex PCR, and TCRdb kept only the in-frame ones, dropping some. The repertoire holds about 56,000 clones, around 98% seen once, with roughly 1.1% in the top ten. Remarks on this clone: The antigen remains undetermined.

V lost 2 bases to trimming and J lost 3 bases; unmatched junction nucleotides: 1. Per the germline V gene, CDR1 is SEHNR and CDR2 is FQNEAQ (reference sequence). CDR3 length equals 15 residues. The sequence was obtained from a human donor in good health. Sequenced material: naive CD8+ T cells sorted from blood. This chain links TRBV7-9 with TRBJ2-5; 12 nucleotides match TRBD2. The CDR3 nucleotides read TGTGCCAGCAGCTTACCTAGCGGGAGGGAAGAGACCCAGTACTTC. This translates into CASSLPSGREETQYF. The entire variable domain, with the rest obtained from reference TRBV7-9 and TRBJ2-5, is as follows: DTGVSQNPRHKITKRGQNVTFRCDPISEHNRLYWYRQTLGQGPEFLTYFQNEAQLEKSRLLSDRFSAERPKGSFSTLEIQRTEQGDSAMYLCASSLPSGREETQYFGPGTRLLVL.